This TCR beta chain was retrieved from a study of blood T cell repertoires in COVID-19. Study summary: Sites in the United States, Italy and Spain provided acute and convalescent COVID-19 samples.

Per the original methods: Using reference gene primer amplification, nucleated cell counts were estimated. Using immunoSEQ multiplex PCR, the repertoire was profiled, and TCRdb retains in-frame clones only, with some absent. D and trimming were read from the DNA, whereas the V and J calls and clone size are those reported in that table. The table records 120,000 or so clones, about 83% of them present only once. The V gene end was trimmed by 5 bases and the J gene end by 13 bases; junction bases not matched to a gene: 10. This CDR3 is 13 amino acids long. CDR1 is MNHEY, CDR2 SVGAGI, per germline. This clone was found once.

Sequencing was done on a sample of peripheral blood. The TCR sequence derives from a man aged 60 to 69 with acute or convalescent COVID-19. The chain joins TRBV6-5 to TRBJ1-4, with 7 bases lining up with TRBD1. The chain's CDR3 is CASSPDRDQRLFF. DNA for the CDR3: TGTGCCAGCAGTCCCGACAGGGACCAGCGACTGTTTTTT.